Listed below are T cell receptor beta chains from one sample, sequenced in a study of long-term antiretroviral therapy in people with HIV. Measured with immunoSEQ multiplex PCR; TCRdb has only the in-frame clones, and not every one. The sample has roughly 10,000 clones; approximately 82% are singletons. Sample: unsorted PBMCs, taken 1.2 years after starting antiretroviral therapy. These receptors were collected from a man aged 40-55 years with HIV. CDR3s include the opening cysteine and the closing phenylalanine or tryptophan. A D gene is named only where the DNA matches it firmly. Only some rows state a clone size, as once, few, many or a class for expanded clones.

>-|TRBJ2-3|TRBV4-3|-
CASSQDRSGDTQYF
TGCGCCAGCAGCCAAGATCGATCGGGGGATACGCAGTATTTT
>-|TRBJ1-4|TRBV5-1|-
CASSFSAGKTEKLFF
TGCGCCAGCAGCTTCAGTGCTGGGAAGACTGAAAAACTGTTTTTT
>few|TRBJ2-1|TRBV10-1|-
CASSGSQLEQFF
TGCGCCAGCAGTGGATCCCAATTAGAGCAGTTCTTC
>-|TRBJ2-7|TRBV7-6|TRBD2
CASSLAAGSYEQYF
TGTGCCAGCAGCTTAGCAGCGGGATCCTACGAGCAGTACTTC
>few|TRBJ1-2|TRBV7-9|-
CASRSNYGYTF
TGTGCCAGCAGGTCAAACTATGGCTACACCTTC
>-|TRBJ1-5|TRBV19|TRBD1
CASDRDQPQHF
TGTGCCAGTGACAGGGATCAGCCCCAGCATTTT
>-|TRBJ1-5|TRBV15|-
CATSRGGSNQPQHF
TGTGCCACCAGCAGAGGGGGTAGCAATCAGCCCCAGCATTTT
>-|TRBJ1-1|TRBV2|TRBD1
CASSSQGATEAFF
TGTGCCAGCAGTTCCCAGGGGGCCACTGAAGCTTTCTTT
>once|TRBJ1-1|TRBV18|-
CASSLNRDTEAFF
TGTGCCAGCTCACTGAACAGGGACACTGAAGCTTTCTTT
>-|TRBJ2-1|TRBV5-1|-
CASSLVANEQFF
TGCGCCAGCAGCTTAGTCGCAAATGAGCAGTTCTTC
>-|TRBJ2-3|TRBV27|TRBD2
CASSLFSSGGADTQYF
TGTGCCAGCAGTTTATTCTCTAGCGGGGGGGCAGATACGCAGTATTTT
>-|TRBJ1-1|TRBV30|-
CAWSAQPNTEAFF
TGTGCCTGGAGTGCACAGCCAAACACTGAAGCTTTCTTT
>-|TRBJ1-6|TRBV6-5|-
CASSYDLNSPLHF
TGTGCCAGCAGTTACGACCTTAATTCACCCCTCCACTTT
>-|TRBJ2-7|TRBV7-9|-
CASSPRDTPSYEQYF
TGTGCCAGCAGCCCCCGGGACACCCCCTCTTACGAGCAGTACTTC
>-|TRBJ2-3|TRBV6-1|TRBD2
CASSDLAGGGDTQYF
TGTGCCAGCAGTGATCTAGCGGGGGGCGGGGATACGCAGTATTTT
>-|TRBJ2-7|TRBV18|-
CASSPPSVPYEQYF
TGTGCCAGCTCACCACCCTCCGTCCCCTACGAGCAGTACTTC
>-|TRBJ1-1|TRBV4-3|-
CASSQGTLMGEAFF
TGCGCCAGCAGCCAGGGGACACTCATGGGTGAAGCTTTCTTT
>few|TRBJ1-2|TRBV6-1|TRBD1
CASIGQERRYGYTF
TGTGCCAGCATTGGACAGGAAAGACGCTATGGCTACACCTTC
>-|TRBJ1-6|TRBV9|TRBD1
CASSPRDRNSPLHF
TGTGCCAGCAGCCCCCGGGACAGGAATTCACCCCTCCACTTT
>-|TRBJ1-3|TRBV6-1|-
CASSEARVRVGNTIYF
TGTGCCAGCAGTGAAGCTAGGGTCAGGGTTGGAAACACCATATATTTT
>-|TRBJ2-3|TRBV19|TRBD2
CASSMEGGQRAPNTQYF
TGTGCCAGTAGTATGGAGGGAGGGCAAAGGGCCCCAAATACGCAGTATTTT
>-|TRBJ1-5|TRBV5-5|-
CASSMTPSTGQPQHF
TGTGCCAGCAGTATGACTCCCTCGACGGGTCAGCCCCAGCATTTT
>-|TRBJ2-1|TRBV7-6|-
CASSLSRLYHNEQFF
TGTGCCAGCAGCTTATCGAGACTCTATCACAATGAGCAGTTCTTC
>once|TRBJ1-1|TRBV5-1|TRBD1
CASSWGQGYTEAFF
TGCGCCAGCAGCTGGGGACAGGGCTACACTGAAGCTTTCTTT
>medium-sized|TRBJ2-3|TRBV4-3|-
CASSQERIGGADTQYF
TGCGCCAGCAGCCAAGAAAGAATCGGCGGGGCAGATACGCAGTATTTT
>once|TRBJ1-2|TRBV19|-
CASSAGKYGYTF
TGTGCCAGTAGTGCAGGGAAGTATGGCTACACCTTC
>-|TRBJ2-7|TRBV27|TRBD2
CASSSGGPYEQYF
TGTGCCAGCAGCTCGGGGGGGCCTTACGAGCAGTACTTC
>few|TRBJ1-5|TRBV23-1|-
CAGGVTHSNQPQHF
TGCGCCGGAGGGGTGACTCATAGCAATCAGCCCCAGCATTTT
>once|TRBJ2-7|TRBV29-1|TRBD1
CSVEGDSTYEQYF
TGCAGCGTTGAAGGGGACAGCACCTACGAGCAGTACTTC